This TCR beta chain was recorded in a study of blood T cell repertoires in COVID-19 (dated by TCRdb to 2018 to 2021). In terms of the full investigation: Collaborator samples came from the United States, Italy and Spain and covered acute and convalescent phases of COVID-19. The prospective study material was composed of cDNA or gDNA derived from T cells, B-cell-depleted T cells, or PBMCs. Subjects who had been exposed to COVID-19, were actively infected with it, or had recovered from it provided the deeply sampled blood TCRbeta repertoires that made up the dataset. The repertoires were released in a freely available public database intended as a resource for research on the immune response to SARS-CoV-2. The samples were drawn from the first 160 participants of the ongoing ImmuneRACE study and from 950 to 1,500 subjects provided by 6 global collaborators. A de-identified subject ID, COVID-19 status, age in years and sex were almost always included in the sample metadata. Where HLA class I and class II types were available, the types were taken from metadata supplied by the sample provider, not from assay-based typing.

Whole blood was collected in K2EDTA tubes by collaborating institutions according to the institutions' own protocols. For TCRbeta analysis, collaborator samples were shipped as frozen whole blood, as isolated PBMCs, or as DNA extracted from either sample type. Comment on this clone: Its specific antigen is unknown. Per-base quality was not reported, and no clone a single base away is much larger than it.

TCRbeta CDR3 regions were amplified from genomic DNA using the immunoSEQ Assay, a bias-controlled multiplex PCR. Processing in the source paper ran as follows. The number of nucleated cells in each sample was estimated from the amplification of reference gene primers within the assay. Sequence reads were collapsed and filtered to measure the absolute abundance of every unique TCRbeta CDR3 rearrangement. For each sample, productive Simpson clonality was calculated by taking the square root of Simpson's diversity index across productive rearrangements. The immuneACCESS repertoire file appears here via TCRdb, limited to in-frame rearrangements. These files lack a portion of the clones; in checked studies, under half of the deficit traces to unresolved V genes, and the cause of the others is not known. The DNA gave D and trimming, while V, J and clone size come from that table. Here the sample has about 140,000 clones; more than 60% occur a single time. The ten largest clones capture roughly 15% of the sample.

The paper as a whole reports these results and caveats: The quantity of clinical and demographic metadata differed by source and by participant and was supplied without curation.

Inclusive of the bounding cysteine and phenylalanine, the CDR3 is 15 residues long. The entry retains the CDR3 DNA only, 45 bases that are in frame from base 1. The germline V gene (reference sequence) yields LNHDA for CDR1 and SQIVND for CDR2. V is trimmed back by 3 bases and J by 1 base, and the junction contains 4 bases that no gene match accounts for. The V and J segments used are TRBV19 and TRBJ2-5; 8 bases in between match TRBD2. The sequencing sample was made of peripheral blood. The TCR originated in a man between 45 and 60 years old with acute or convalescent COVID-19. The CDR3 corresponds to CASSIAAGGQETQYF. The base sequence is TGTGCCAGTAGTATCGCGGCGGGGGGCCAAGAGACCCAGTACTTC.